These 19 T cell receptor beta chains were sequenced from one sample in a study of breast tumors, draining lymph nodes, adjacent tissues. Samples came from axillary lymph nodes draining the breast cancer. Using its own MiXCR run on the multiplex PCR reads, TCRdb lists one record per CDR3 protein. The table includes 290,000 or so distinct CDR3 sequences, roughly 30% detected once. The specimen sequenced was axillary lymph node tissue. Receptor source: a female donor with breast cancer. Some clones in this sample may be carry-over from other donors' samples.

This clonotype was seen ten or more times. This chain uses TRBV12-3 or TRBV12-4 with TRBJ2-7; D unclear. V lost 3 bases, J lost 2 bases, and 11 bases lay in between. The CDR3 sequence is 14 residues long. This chain's CDR3 is CASSFPGSPYEQYF. The DNA of the CDR3 is TGTGCCAGCAGTTTCCCCGGTTCCCCCTACGAGCAGTACTTC.

This clonotype was found once. A much larger clone is a single base away; this may be a read error. The rearrangement links TRBV5-1 to TRBJ2-7; TRBD2 matches 7 bases. Germline V gene sequence: CDR1 SGHRS, CDR2 YFSETQ. This CDR3 region has 15 residues. Here the CDR3 DNA reads TGCGCCAGCAGCCCTACGGGGGGTAGGGCTTACGAGCAGCACTTC. Translated, it gives CASSPTGGRAYEQHF.

The CDR3 DNA sequence: TGCAGCGCCTTGACAGGGGGCGGAAACACCATATATTTT. It yields the protein CSALTGGGNTIYF. This chain joins TRBV29-1 and TRBJ1-3, with 10 bases identical to TRBD1. In germline, CDR1 is SQVTM, CDR2 ANQGSEA. V shed 7 bases, J shed 4 bases, and the junction held 4 bases outside the gene matches. The CDR3 totals 13 residues.

This clonotype was seen at least ten times. This chain joins TRBV6-5 and TRBJ1-3; 8 nucleotides line up with TRBD1. Germline lookup yields CDR1 MNHEY and CDR2 SVGAGI. The CDR3 covers 14 residues. V was clipped by 5 bases and J by 2 bases; unmatched bases: 2. The chain's CDR3 is CASSAGGPGNTIYF. CDR3 coding DNA: TGTGCCAGCAGTGCAGGGGGCCCTGGAAACACCATATATTTT.

The chain employs TRBV6-2 or TRBV6-3 and TRBJ2-7, with D perhaps TRBD2 (6 bases). The germline V and J ends were trimmed by 7 bases and 6 bases, with 19 bases remaining between them. CDR1 and CDR2 from the germline V gene are MNHEY and SVGEGT. This CDR3 region has 14 residues. The CDR3 is CASIPASRRGEQYF. As DNA, the CDR3 is TGTGCCAGCATCCCAGCGAGCAGGAGGGGCGAGCAGTACTTC.

This clonotype was counted many times. The DNA of the CDR3 is TGTGCCACCAGCAGAGCTTTAGGTAGCGGGAGGGCCGACGAGCAGTACTTC. Translating it yields CATSRALGSGRADEQYF. The chain has TRBV15 and TRBJ2-7, with 11 bases identical to TRBD2. Germline V lookup: CDR1 LNHNV, CDR2 YYDKDF (reference sequence). CDR3 length: 17 residues. The V segment lost 1 base and the J segment 5 bases; nucleotides outside the gene matches: 10.

This clonotype was picked up many times. The chain combines TRBV19 with TRBJ2-6; D call uncertain. Germline CDR1 is LNHDA and CDR2 is SQIVND (reference sequence). Trimming took off 5 bases at V and 0 bases at J, with 11 bases between the two ends. This CDR3 comprises 16 residues. The CDR3 nucleotides are TGTGCCAGTAGTTCCGGGCCGGCCTCTGGGGCCAACGTCCTGACTTTC. Its translation: CASSSGPASGANVLTF.

In its sample, this clonotype was seen once. The chain has TRBV6-5 and TRBJ2-5; D is unclear. Trimming took off 5 bases at V and 7 bases at J, with 11 bases between the two ends. Germline loops: CDR1 MNHEY, CDR2 SVGAGI. This CDR3 contains 12 residues. The CDR3 here is CASSGNWGTQYF. As DNA, the CDR3 is TGTGCCAGCAGTGGAAATTGGGGGACCCAGTACTTC.

Worth noting for this clonotype: The junction does not match germline at one end; this may be a read error. The rearrangement links TRBV20-1 to TRBJ2-7; 8 nucleotides match TRBD2. This CDR3 is built from 15 residues. CDR1 DFQATT and CDR2 SNEGSKA come from the germline V gene (reference sequence). The CDR3 reads CGAGLFSGIAYEQYF. The CDR3, as DNA: TGCGGTGCTGGCCTTTTTAGCGGGATTGCCTACGAGCAGTACTTC.

The chain links TRBV19 to TRBJ1-1, with D maybe TRBD1 (6 bases). Trimming removed 5 bases at V and 1 base at J, with 11 bases between. This CDR3 is 14 amino acids long. Germline loops: CDR1 LNHDA, CDR2 SQIVND (reference sequence). The CDR3 loop is CASSYSRGNTEAFF. In DNA, the CDR3 is TGTGCCAGTAGTTATTCCAGGGGGAACACTGAAGCTTTCTTT.

This clonotype has at least ten counts. V usage is TRBV12-3 or TRBV12-4 and J usage is TRBJ2-3; 7 bases are a match to TRBD2. V trimming: 5 bases; J trimming: 2 bases; junction bases outside the gene matches: 4. The CDR3 consists of 14 residues. In DNA form, the CDR3 reads TGTGCCAGCAGTCCCGGGGGGAACACAGATACGCAGTATTTT. Translation gives CASSPGGNTDTQYF.

The sample holds many counts of this clonotype. CDR3 residues: CASSTSGSRDEQFF. CDR3 coding DNA: TGCGCCAGCAGTACTAGCGGGAGTAGGGATGAGCAGTTCTTC. The chain is built from TRBV10-1 and TRBJ2-1, with 11 bases lining up with TRBD2. Germline assignment: CDR1 WNHNN and CDR2 SYGVQD (reference sequence). The CDR3 is made up of 14 amino acids. J gave up 8 bases and V 5 bases, and 5 bases lay outside the gene matches.

The DNA of the CDR3 is TGCAGTGCTGATGACGGGACTAATGAAAAACTGTTTTTT. Protein: CSADDGTNEKLFF. This rearrangement joins TRBV20-1 to TRBJ1-4; D is unresolved. The germline V and J ends were trimmed by 5 bases and 2 bases, with 9 bases remaining between them. Germline assignment: CDR1 DFQATT and CDR2 SNEGSKA (reference sequence). The CDR3 is made up of 13 amino acids.

This clonotype was observed a single time. This chain joins TRBV24-1 and TRBJ1-5, with D unresolved. This CDR3 region has 14 residues. V lost 6 bases, J lost 4 bases, and 12 bases lay in between. Per germline, CDR1 KGHDR and CDR2 SFDVKD. CDR3 residues: CATSFQHGNQPQHF. The CDR3, as DNA: TGTGCCACCAGTTTCCAGCATGGTAATCAGCCCCAGCATTTT.

Ten or more counts support this clonotype. The chain has TRBV15 and TRBJ2-7; maybe TRBD2 (6 bases). Trimming removed 2 bases from V and 2 bases from J, with 10 bases in between. The CDR3 is 14 amino acids. Germline V CDR1 and CDR2: LNHNV, YYDKDF (reference sequence). The CDR3 bases are TGTGCCACCAGCAGATATAGCGGACCCTACGAGCAGTACTTC. This translates into CATSRYSGPYEQYF.

This clonotype was counted between two and nine times. A much larger clonotype is one base distant, so this may be a read error. The rearrangement uses TRBV20-1 and TRBJ2-7, with 10 bases that match TRBD2. CDR1 is DFQATT, CDR2 SNEGSKA, per germline (reference sequence). This CDR3 spans 16 amino acids. J lost 5 bases, V lost 4 bases, and 14 bases had no gene match. The CDR3: CSAMPRTSGTANEQYF. CDR3 nucleotide sequence: TGCAGTGCTATGCCCAGAACTAGCGGGACGGCGAACGAGCAGTACTTC.

In its sample, this clonotype was seen a few times. J is TRBJ1-2 and V is TRBV5-6, with 11 bases aligning to TRBD1. The CDR3 consists of 13 residues. Germline-derived CDR1 and CDR2 are SGHDT and YYEEEE. After removal of 3 bases from V and 7 bases from J, the junction contained 2 bases not matched to a gene. For the CDR3, the DNA is TGTGCCAGCAGCTCCGGGACAGGGGGTGGCTACACCTTC. It is translated as CASSSGTGGGYTF.

This clonotype was recorded at least ten times. The chain recombines TRBV29-1 with TRBJ2-1; D is ambiguous. The V gene lost 4 bases and the J gene lost 10 bases, with 20 bases spanning the gap. The CDR3 runs to 14 residues. Looked up from germline, CDR1 is SQVTM and CDR2 is ANQGSEA. In DNA form, the CDR3 reads TGCAGCGTTGGACCGGACGGTACCTTCCGGGAGCAGTTCTTC. It codes for CSVGPDGTFREQFF.

The table lists this clonotype with a few counts. This clone may be a read error of a much larger clone one base away. The chain couples TRBV20-1 to TRBJ2-1, with unresolved D. CDR1 and CDR2 (germline): DFQATT, SNEGSKA (reference sequence). CDR3 size: 15 residues. Here the CDR3 reads CSASSVQSSSNEQFF. The CDR3 nucleotides read TGCAGTGCTAGTAGTGTCCAGAGCTCCTCCAATGAGCAGTTCTTC.